This T cell receptor beta chain was recorded in a study of long-term antiretroviral therapy in people with HIV. The CDR3 sequence is 14 residues long. Germline V gives CDR1 SSHAT, CDR2 FNYEAQ (reference sequence). Trimming took 5 bases from V and 5 from J; bases not matched to a gene: 3. Run at survey level, the immunoSEQ assay was version v3.0. Clones were read by immunoSEQ multiplex PCR, and TCRdb kept only the in-frame ones, dropping some. The repertoire has about 28,000 clones, roughly 84% of them found once; the top ten carry roughly 6.5%. The receptor was derived from a young man with HIV. The genes are TRBV7-7 and TRBJ2-5, with 12 positions matching TRBD2. This sample comprised unsorted PBMCs, obtained 0.4 years after starting antiretroviral therapy. The CDR3: CASSDGLAGETQYF. In DNA, the CDR3 is TGTGCCAGCAGCGACGGACTAGCGGGGGAGACCCAGTACTTC.